Listed here are 32 T cell receptor beta chains from one sample, sequenced in a study of human T cells and chemical hapten exposure. Time point in this sample: patch test 1, 2 weeks after DPC sensitization. Treatment in this sample: therapeutic diphenylcyclopropenone sensitization with weekly scalp DPC. TCRdb re-called the RACE reads through MiXCR, storing one row per CDR3 protein. The table has around 99,000 distinct CDR3 sequences, roughly an eighth seen once. This sample comprised whole blood, obtained in connection with sensitization to the hapten diphenylcyclopropenone (DPC). The receptors were gathered from a woman in her thirties or forties with alopecia areata. Some clones in this sample may be carry-over from other donors' samples.

The rearrangement links TRBV7-6 to TRBJ1-1; weak D call: TRBD1 (5 bases). V was trimmed by 2 bases and J by 4 bases, leaving 14 bases between them. CDR3 length equals 15 residues. Germline lookup yields CDR1 SGHVS and CDR2 FNYEAQ. The CDR3 bases are TGTGCCAGCAGCTTATTCGGAGGGGAAACCACTGAAGCTTTCTTT. Protein sequence: CASSLFGGETTEAFF. Looking up the rest from reference TRBV7-6 and TRBJ1-1 gives the full variable domain: GAGVSQSPRYKVTKRGQDVALRCDPISGHVSLYWYRQALGQGPEFLTYFNYEAQQDKSGLPNDRFSAERPEGSISTLTIQRTEQRDSAMYRCASSLFGGETTEAFFGQGTRLTVV.

This clonotype was seen a handful of times. This sequence joins TRBV5-6 and TRBJ2-1, with TRBD2 matching over 11 bases. The CDR3 is made up of 16 amino acids. CDR1 is SGHDT, CDR2 YYEEEE, per germline. V shed 4 bases, J shed 9 bases, and the junction held 12 bases outside the gene matches. CDR3 amino acids: CASSIYGSGRAVEQFF. The DNA of the CDR3 is TGTGCCAGCAGCATTTATGGTAGCGGGAGGGCCGTTGAGCAGTTCTTC.

V gene TRBV10-3 combines with J gene TRBJ2-2; 9 bases are a match to TRBD2. The junction had 15 bases not matched to a gene; V was cut back by 10 bases and J by 6 bases. Germline V gene sequence: CDR1 ENHRY, CDR2 SYGVKD. This CDR3 has 16 residues. CDR3 sequence (DNA): TGTGCCACCCAAGCCAATAGCGGGAGACTGGCCGGGGAGCTGTTTTTT. This translates into CATQANSGRLAGELFF.

This chain joins TRBV28 and TRBJ1-3, with no clear D. The CDR3 is made up of 12 amino acids. The V end was cut by 6 bases, the J end by 7 bases, with 10 bases between. The germline gives CDR1 MDHEN, CDR2 SYDVKM. The CDR3 reads CASSKARNTIYF. CDR3 coding DNA: TGTGCCAGCAGCAAAGCCAGGAACACCATATATTTT.

This clonotype was seen a handful of times. This chain joins TRBV29-1 and TRBJ1-4; TRBD1 is a possible D gene (5 bases). The CDR3 spans 14 residues. The V end was cut by 1 base, the J end by 1 base, with 7 bases between. From germline, CDR1 is SQVTM and CDR2 ANQGSEA. As DNA, the CDR3 is TGCAGCGTTGAAGGGGGCAGAACTAATGAAAAACTGTTTTTT. This encodes CSVEGGRTNEKLFF.

The gene calls are TRBV5-4 and TRBJ1-4, with D possibly matching TRBD1 (6 bases). The CDR3 extends over 15 amino acids. V shed 0 bases and J shed 8 bases, with 14 bases lying between them. Per the germline V gene, CDR1 is SGHNT and CDR2 is YYREEE (reference sequence). The CDR3 here is CASSLAGRGGEKLFF. The CDR3 DNA reads as TGTGCCAGCAGCTTGGCCGGCAGGGGAGGAGAAAAACTGTTTTTT.

This clonotype has just a few counts. J is TRBJ2-3 and V is TRBV2; D is unresolved. V was shortened by 5 bases and J by 0 bases, with 9 bases between the two germline ends. Germline V CDR1 and CDR2: SNHLY, FYNNEI. The CDR3 length is 14 residues. CDR3 amino acids: CASSYTVSTDTQYF. The CDR3 DNA reads TGTGCCAGCAGTTACACAGTTAGCACAGATACGCAGTATTTT.

This clonotype came up a few times. The rearrangement uses TRBV11-2 and TRBJ2-5; possibly TRBD1 for D (5 bases). The CDR3 runs 15 residues. Germline loops: CDR1 SGHAT, CDR2 FQNNGV. V lost 3 bases and J lost 5, with 16 bases in between. For the CDR3, the DNA is TGTGCCAGCAGCTTCGGAAGAAGGGGTTGGGAGACCCAGTACTTC. Its translation: CASSFGRRGWETQYF. The whole variable domain, filled in from reference TRBV11-2 and TRBJ2-5, reads EAGVAQSPRYKIIEKRQSVAFWCNPISGHATLYWYQQILGQGPKLLIQFQNNGVVDDSQLPKDRFSAERLKGVDSTLKIQPAKLEDSAVYLCASSFGRRGWETQYFGPGTRLLVL.

This clonotype was seen a few times. This rearrangement joins TRBV18 to TRBJ2-7; 15 bases match TRBD2. The germline CDR1 and CDR2 sequences are KGHSH and LQKENI. The CDR3 consists of 19 residues. Trimming cost V 0 bases and J 6 bases; bases outside gene matches: 12. CDR3 DNA: TGTGCCAGCTCACCACCTCCGGGACTAGCGGGAGGAGCAGGAGGCGAGCAGTACTTC. This gives the protein CASSPPPGLAGGAGGEQYF.

In its sample, this clonotype was seen a few times. This rearrangement joins TRBV18 to TRBJ1-4; 9 positions match TRBD1. The CDR3 sequence is 14 residues long. The junction had 4 bases not matched to a gene; V was cut back by 6 bases and J by 5 bases. From germline, CDR1 is KGHSH and CDR2 LQKENI. CDR3 sequence (DNA): TGTGCCAGCTCGTCCGGGACAGGGAATGAAAAACTGTTTTTT. Encoded protein: CASSSGTGNEKLFF.

This clonotype was detected many times. The V call is TRBV7-8, the J call TRBJ2-4, with D hard to call. The CDR3 totals 15 residues. Germline values: CDR1 SGHVS, CDR2 FQNEAQ. V lost 5 bases and J 0 bases, leaving 11 bases between the germline ends. CDR3 region: CASSPLWLAKNIQYF. The CDR3 DNA follows: TGTGCCAGCAGCCCCTTGTGGCTAGCCAAAAACATTCAGTACTTC.

The rearrangement joins TRBV2 to TRBJ1-5; D not resolved. Trimming removed 6 bases at V and 0 bases at J, with 3 bases between. The CDR3 consists of 12 residues. Germline CDR1 is SNHLY and CDR2 is FYNNEI. CDR3 protein: CASSYSNQPQHF. The CDR3 DNA sequence: TGTGCCAGCAGCTATAGCAATCAGCCCCAGCATTTT.

This clonotype appeared a few times. CDR3 in amino acids: CASGRTADQPQHF. The DNA for the CDR3 is TGTGCCAGCGGTAGGACAGCCGATCAGCCCCAGCATTTT. V and J are TRBV27 and TRBJ1-5; tentatively, D is TRBD1 (6 bases). Trimming cost V 8 bases and J 5 bases, with 13 bases left between them. Germline-derived CDR1 and CDR2 are MNHEY and SMNVEV (reference sequence). The CDR3 sequence is 13 residues long.

This clonotype has a count of ten or more. The chain links TRBV21-1 to TRBJ2-1; TRBD1, the D gene given by the table, was not confirmed from the DNA. TRBV21-1 is reported as a pseudogene. CDR3 length: 14 residues. CDR3 residues: CASSRETGNNEQFF. CDR3 in DNA: TGTGCCAGCAGCAGAGAGACAGGGAACAATGAGCAGTTCTTC.

This clonotype came up a few times. The rearrangement joins TRBV14 to TRBJ2-1, with 14 bases identical to TRBD2. With V trimmed by 3 bases and J by 9 bases, 4 bases remained unmatched. Per the germline V gene, CDR1 is SGHDN and CDR2 is FVKESK. The CDR3 covers 15 residues. CDR3 sequence (DNA): TGTGCCAGCAGCCAGGGACTAGCGGGAGCGCGTGAGCAGTTCTTC. As protein: CASSQGLAGAREQFF.

This clonotype was recorded a few times. The rearrangement joins TRBV6-5 to TRBJ2-1, with D unclear. The CDR3 is made up of 13 amino acids. CDR1 MNHEY and CDR2 SVGAGI come from the germline V gene. V was trimmed by 6 bases and J by 5 bases, leaving 11 bases between them. CDR3 sequence reads: CASSYGQNNEQFF. CDR3 nucleotides: TGTGCCAGCAGCTACGGGCAGAACAATGAGCAGTTCTTC.

The chain joins TRBV5-1 to TRBJ1-6; D is uncertain. V was trimmed by 4 bases and J by 7 bases, leaving 9 bases between them. Germline V gene data show CDR1 as SGHRS and CDR2 as YFSETQ. The CDR3 is 13 residues long. CDR3 loop: CASSELENSPLHF. CDR3 DNA sequence: TGCGCCAGCAGCGAGTTAGAAAATTCACCCCTCCACTTT.

This clonotype was observed a handful of times. This chain links TRBV29-1 with TRBJ2-5; no definite D call. V lost 7 bases and J 1 base, leaving 13 bases between the germline ends. The CDR3 totals 13 residues. Per germline, CDR1 SQVTM and CDR2 ANQGSEA. CDR3 protein: CSADRGSQETQYF. CDR3 DNA: TGCAGCGCCGATCGCGGTTCCCAAGAGACCCAGTACTTC.

This clonotype was seen many times. The chain has TRBV29-1 and TRBJ2-3, with TRBD1 matching over 7 bases. The CDR3 length is 15 residues. CDR1 is SQVTM, CDR2 ANQGSEA, per germline. V was clipped by 6 bases and J by 1 base; unmatched bases: 10. The CDR3 bases are TGCAGCGTGGTTCGAGGGACAGAAGGCACAGATACGCAGTATTTT. This translates into CSVVRGTEGTDTQYF.

The genes are TRBV21-1 and TRBJ1-1. TRBV21-1 is described as a pseudogene. The CDR3 is 17 amino acids. CDR3 sequence (DNA): TGTGCCAGCAGCAAAGTTTTAGAACGGCCCATGAACACTGAAGCTTTCTTT. Protein: CASSKVLERPMNTEAFF.

This chain links TRBV9 with TRBJ2-1; 13 bases are a match to TRBD2. The CDR3 runs 16 residues. Germline V CDR1 and CDR2: SGDLS, YYNGEE. J gave up 9 bases and V 0 bases, and 6 bases lay outside the gene matches. CDR3 protein: CASSVGGLAGRSEQFF. The CDR3 coding sequence is TGTGCCAGCAGCGTAGGGGGACTAGCGGGACGGAGTGAGCAGTTCTTC.

The chain links TRBV7-9 to TRBJ2-1, with 9 bases fitting TRBD2. CDR1 SEHNR and CDR2 FQNEAQ come from the germline V gene (reference sequence). CDR3 length equals 15 residues. The CDR3 spells CASQLAGSNYNEQFF. For the CDR3, the DNA is TGTGCTTCCCAGCTAGCGGGATCTAACTACAATGAGCAGTTCTTC.

There are many counts of this clonotype. This rearrangement joins TRBV3-1 to TRBJ1-4; 9 positions agree with TRBD1. The CDR3 is 15 amino acids. The V gene's germline CDR1 is LGHDT and CDR2 YNNKEL (reference sequence). The V segment lost 6 bases and the J segment 4 bases; nucleotides outside the gene matches: 6. Written as DNA, the CDR3 is TGTGCCAGCAGTTTCCTGACAGGGGGTAATGAAAAACTGTTTTTT. This encodes CASSFLTGGNEKLFF. Drawing the rest from reference TRBV3-1 and TRBJ1-4, the complete variable domain is DTAVSQTPKYLVTQMGNDKSIKCEQNLGHDTMYWYKQDSKKFLKIMFSYNNKELIINETVPNRFSPKSPDKAHLNLHINSLELGDSAVYFCASSFLTGGNEKLFFGSGTQLSVL.

The chain joins TRBV29-1 to TRBJ2-7, with D tentatively TRBD2 (5 bases). Germline V gene sequence: CDR1 SQVTM, CDR2 ANQGSEA. The V and J ends lost 2 bases and 0 bases respectively, with 8 bases between them. This CDR3 is 13 amino acids long. CDR3 nucleotide sequence: TGCAGCGTTGAATCGGGGAGCTCCTACGAGCAGTACTTC. Protein product: CSVESGSSYEQYF.

This clonotype was picked up a small number of times. In DNA, the CDR3 is TGTGCCAGCAGGGGATCGTCCTACGAGCAGTACTTC. Amino acid sequence: CASRGSSYEQYF. The genes are TRBV2 and TRBJ2-7; no clear D. Trimming took 6 bases from V and 1 from J, leaving 7 bases between them. The germline V gene encodes CDR1 SNHLY and CDR2 FYNNEI. This CDR3 has 12 residues.

This sequence joins TRBV2 and TRBJ1-4; perhaps TRBD1 as D (6 bases). Germline CDR1 reads SNHLY; CDR2 reads FYNNEI. This CDR3 is 12 amino acids long. Trimming cost V 7 bases and J 8 bases, with 11 bases left between them. This CDR3 is CASNRAAEKLFF. The CDR3 DNA follows: TGTGCCAGCAACAGGGCGGCGGAAAAACTGTTTTTT.

The V call is TRBV28, the J call TRBJ2-3; D uncertain. CDR3 length: 13 amino acids. The germline CDR1 and CDR2 sequences are MDHEN and SYDVKM. Trimming removed 1 base from V and 1 base from J, with 3 bases in between. This CDR3 is CASSLYGTDTQYF. In DNA form, the CDR3 reads TGTGCCAGCAGTTTATACGGCACAGATACGCAGTATTTT.

This clonotype was observed a handful of times. The chain recombines TRBV4-2 with TRBJ1-5; D unclear. The germline V and J ends were trimmed by 0 bases and 1 base, with 7 bases remaining between them. Per the germline V gene, CDR1 is LGHNA and CDR2 is YNFKEQ. The CDR3 sequence is 15 residues long. This CDR3 is CASSQDPSSNQPQHF. In nucleotides, the CDR3 is TGTGCCAGCAGCCAAGATCCCTCCAGCAATCAGCCCCAGCATTTT.

This clonotype was counted only a few times. V is TRBV12-3 or TRBV12-4 and J is TRBJ1-1; 7 bases match TRBD1. This CDR3 is built from 11 residues. V shed 6 bases and J 12 bases; nucleotides not matched to a gene: 7. The CDR3 is CASSRGQETFF. CDR3 DNA: TGTGCCAGCAGCCGTGGACAGGAGACTTTCTTT.

The rearrangement uses TRBV4-1 and TRBJ2-7, with TRBD2 matching over 8 bases. V lost 5 bases and J lost 3; bases outside the gene matches: 3. This CDR3 has 13 amino acids. The germline V gene encodes CDR1 MGHRA and CDR2 YSYEKL. The CDR3, as DNA: TGCGCCAGCAGCTTAACTAGCGGCTACGAGCAGTACTTC. It is translated as CASSLTSGYEQYF.

The chain uses TRBV28 and TRBJ2-7, with 10 bases fitting TRBD1. This CDR3 has 14 residues. Germline V lookup: CDR1 MDHEN, CDR2 SYDVKM. V shed 6 bases, J shed 3 bases, and the junction held 5 bases outside the gene matches. CDR3 coding DNA: TGTGCCAGCAGGTACCGGGACAGGGGCTACGAGCAGTACTTC. Its protein is CASRYRDRGYEQYF.

The sample holds one count of this clonotype. V usage is TRBV18 and J usage is TRBJ2-1, with 8 bases identical to TRBD2. V trimming: 6 bases; J trimming: 6 bases; junction bases outside the gene matches: 13. From germline, CDR1 is KGHSH and CDR2 LQKENI. The CDR3 runs to 16 residues. For the CDR3, the DNA is TGTGCCAGCTCTCCAGACCCGGGACTAGGGTTCAATGAGCAGTTCTTC. This gives the protein CASSPDPGLGFNEQFF.